This entry lists 25 T cell receptor beta chains sequenced from one sample in a study of cytotoxic CD8 clonotypes in ibrutinib-treated CLL. The protocol was immunoSEQ multiplex PCR, while the TCRdb copy is restricted to in-frame clones and leaves out a portion. The profile shows some 130,000 clones, approximately 85% of them singletons. This specimen consisted of PBMCs, obtained after 24 months of ibrutinib treatment. Receptors were obtained from a human donor with chronic lymphocytic leukemia.

The rearrangement links TRBV21-1 to TRBJ2-1; TRBD2 is the table's D call and was not checked against the DNA. TRBV21-1 is a known pseudogene. The CDR3 has 14 residues. DNA of the CDR3: TGTGCCAGCAGCATGGTGGGAGGGGACAATGAGCAGTTCTTC. Translated, it gives CASSMVGGDNEQFF.

The V call is TRBV18, the J call TRBJ1-1, with a possible D match to TRBD1 (6 bases). Germline CDR1 and CDR2: KGHSH and LQKENI. This CDR3 region has 14 residues. V was clipped by 2 bases and J by 2 bases, with 9 bases between them. The CDR3 here is CASSPGRGNTEAFF. CDR3 sequence (DNA): TGTGCCAGCTCACCAGGCAGGGGAAACACTGAAGCTTTCTTT.

This chain joins TRBV7-9 and TRBJ2-7; 12 bases agree with TRBD2. The CDR3 is 16 residues long. Germline CDR1 is SEHNR and CDR2 is FQNEAQ (reference sequence). Losses at the gene ends were 5 bases for V and 2 bases for J; bases not matched to a gene: 7. The CDR3 DNA follows: TGTGCCAGCAGCAATCTAGCGGGGGGGCCCCCCTACGAGCAGTACTTC. Translated, it gives CASSNLAGGPPYEQYF.

The chain carries TRBV7-9 and TRBJ2-7; 7 bases agree with TRBD2. This CDR3 is built from 14 residues. Germline CDR1 is SEHNR and CDR2 is FQNEAQ (reference sequence). V dropped 3 bases and J dropped 4; count of bases not matched to a gene: 6. CDR3 nucleotides: TGTGCCAGCAGCTTGGGAGGGAGTGGATACGAGCAGTACTTC. Its protein product is CASSLGGSGYEQYF.

Points on this clone: One junction end disagrees with the germline gene, perhaps due to a read error. The V and J genes are TRBV29-1 and TRBJ2-5; D is possibly TRBD1 or TRBD2 (5 bases each). Germline CDR1 and CDR2: SQVTM and ANQGSEA. This CDR3 comprises 14 residues. Here the CDR3 reads CSVEGDRDQETQYF. CDR3 DNA sequence: TGCAGCGTTGAGGGCGATCGGGACCAGGAGACCCAGTACTTC. Variable domain in full (rest from reference TRBV29-1 and TRBJ2-5): SAVISQKPSRDICQRGTSLTIQCQVDSQVTMMFWYRQQPGQSLTLIATANQGSEATYESGFVIDKFPISRPNLTFSTLTVSNMSPEDSSIYLCSVEGDRDQETQYFGPGTRLLVL.

This chain's CDR3 is CAATDRNYGYTF. The CDR3 coding sequence is TGTGCCGCTACAGACAGGAACTATGGCTACACCTTC. This chain joins TRBV28 and TRBJ1-2; possibly TRBD1 for D (6 bases). Germline V gene sequence: CDR1 MDHEN, CDR2 SYDVKM. The CDR3 has 12 residues. V gave up 11 bases and J gave up 2 bases, with 12 bases separating them.

V usage is TRBV14 and J usage is TRBJ2-5; D remains unclear. CDR3 length: 15 amino acids. Germline V gene lookup returns CDR1 SGHDN and CDR2 FVKESK. V lost 0 bases, J lost 3 bases, and 11 bases lay in between. CDR3: CASSQELDFKETQYF. For the CDR3, the DNA is TGTGCCAGCAGCCAAGAGCTAGACTTTAAAGAGACCCAGTACTTC.

The genes are TRBV19 and TRBJ2-5, with TRBD1 identical over 8 bases. There are 18 residues in the CDR3. Germline-derived CDR1 and CDR2 are LNHDA and SQIVND (reference sequence). Losses at the gene ends were 5 bases for V and 4 bases for J; bases not matched to a gene: 18. The CDR3 loop reads CASSLRQVQGARGETQYF. The CDR3 bases are TGTGCCAGTAGTCTACGCCAAGTTCAGGGGGCGCGGGGAGAGACCCAGTACTTC.

The chain is built from TRBV6-5 and TRBJ2-3, with unresolved D. The V end was cut by 2 bases, the J end by 5 bases, with 8 bases between. Germline V CDR1 and CDR2: MNHEY, SVGAGI. The CDR3 sequence is 13 residues long. DNA of the CDR3: TGTGCCAGCAGTTACAGCGACTTAGATACGCAGTATTTT. Amino acids: CASSYSDLDTQYF.

This clone was seen once. The chain has TRBV28 and TRBJ2-3, with a weak D call TRBD1 (5 bases). The germline V and J ends were trimmed by 4 bases and 4 bases, with 12 bases remaining between them. Germline V gene sequence: CDR1 MDHEN, CDR2 SYDVKM. This CDR3 is built from 14 residues. In nucleotides, the CDR3 is TGTGCCAGCAGTTCTAAGGCAGGGTCAGATACGCAGTATTTT. Residues: CASSSKAGSDTQYF.

There are a few counts of this clone. The CDR3 nucleotides read TGTGCCAGCAGTCAAGGGACAGGCCTAAACACCGGGGAGCTGTTTTTT. Translated: CASSQGTGLNTGELFF. This chain connects TRBV28 to TRBJ2-2; 8 nucleotides match TRBD1. V lost 5 bases, J lost 2 bases, and 7 bases stayed unmatched. CDR1 is MDHEN, CDR2 SYDVKM, per germline. This CDR3 comprises 16 residues. Combining the CDR3 with reference TRBV28 and TRBJ2-2 gives the whole variable domain DVKVTQSSRYLVKRTGEKVFLECVQDMDHENMFWYRQDPGLGLRLIYFSYDVKMKEKGDIPEGYSVSREKKERFSLILESASTNQTSMYLCASSQGTGLNTGELFFGEGSRLTVL.

This clone was picked up one time. The chain links TRBV7-2 to TRBJ2-1; 7 nucleotides match TRBD2. The length of the CDR3 is 14 residues. Germline CDR1 and CDR2: SGHTA and FQGNSA. The V gene end was trimmed by 6 bases and the J gene end by 4 bases; junction bases not matched to a gene: 6. The CDR3 DNA reads as TGTGCCAGCAGGGAGGGAGGGGTTTACAATGAGCAGTTCTTC. Its protein is CASREGGVYNEQFF.

The V gene is TRBV7-2, the J gene TRBJ2-1, with D possibly matching TRBD2 (5 bases). Germline V CDR1 and CDR2: SGHTA, FQGNSA. The V end lost 1 base, the J end lost 9 bases, and 19 bases lay between the germline ends. The length of the CDR3 is 16 residues. CDR3 sequence (DNA): TGTGCCAGCAGCTTAGTAGGGTTAGCGTCAGTCGGTGAGCAGTTCTTC. This translates into CASSLVGLASVGEQFF.

The chain joins TRBV19 to TRBJ1-2; D is possibly TRBD1 (5 bases). Trimming took 5 bases from V and 4 from J, leaving 14 bases between them. CDR1 is LNHDA, CDR2 SQIVND, per germline (reference sequence). There are 14 residues in the CDR3. CDR3 in DNA: TGTGCCAGTAGTCTCAACCAGGGAACCTATGGCTACACCTTC. This sequence encodes CASSLNQGTYGYTF.

The rearrangement joins TRBV28 to TRBJ1-3, with D hard to call. V gave up 3 bases and J gave up 7 bases, with 13 bases separating them. CDR1 and CDR2 (germline): MDHEN, SYDVKM. The CDR3 is 14 amino acids. The CDR3 DNA sequence: TGTGCCAGCAGTTTTGCAACCTTTGGGAACACCATATATTTT. It yields the protein CASSFATFGNTIYF.

This chain joins TRBV19 and TRBJ1-2; the D gene is possibly TRBD1 (6 bases). The CDR3 sequence is 15 residues long. CDR1 is LNHDA and CDR2 is SQIVND in the germline V gene (reference sequence). V shed 1 base and J shed 3 bases, with 12 bases lying between them. The DNA for the CDR3 is TGTGCCAGTAGTATAGTGGGGGGCGCGCACTATGGCTACACCTTC. It codes for CASSIVGGAHYGYTF.

The chain carries TRBV6-4 and TRBJ2-3; a weak D match, TRBD2 (7 bases). V lost 3 bases and J 3 bases, leaving 13 bases between the germline ends. CDR1 is MRHNA, CDR2 SNTAGT, per germline. This CDR3 is 15 amino acids long. The CDR3 here is CASSDRGASTDTQYF. The CDR3, as DNA: TGTGCCAGCAGTGATCGGGGGGCGTCAACAGATACGCAGTATTTT.

The rearrangement joins TRBV7-2 to TRBJ2-1; D may be TRBD2 (5 bases). This CDR3 is built from 15 residues. The V gene lost 5 bases and the J gene lost 7 bases, with 18 bases spanning the gap. Germline V CDR1 and CDR2: SGHTA, FQGNSA. This CDR3 is CASSDYPGLLNEQFF. The CDR3 DNA reads TGTGCCAGCAGCGACTACCCGGGTTTACTTAATGAGCAGTTCTTC. The complete variable domain, with remaining parts taken from reference TRBV7-2 and TRBJ2-1, reads GAGVSQSPSNKVTEKGKDVELRCDPISGHTALYWYRQSLGQGLEFLIYFQGNSAPDKSGLPSDRFSAERTGGSVSTLTIQRTQQEDSAVYLCASSDYPGLLNEQFFGPGTRLTVL.

In this sample, this clone turned up a few times. This chain joins TRBV19 and TRBJ1-3, with 10 bases identical to TRBD1. After removal of 4 bases from V and 3 bases from J, the junction contained 3 bases not matched to a gene. The CDR3 is 15 residues long. CDR1 and CDR2 from the germline V gene are LNHDA and SQIVND (reference sequence). CDR3 loop: CASSTRTGGGNTIYF. The CDR3 region has the DNA TGTGCCAGTAGTACCCGGACAGGGGGTGGAAACACCATATATTTT.

The gene calls are TRBV28 and TRBJ1-3; TRBD1 is a possible D gene (5 bases). Germline CDR1 is MDHEN and CDR2 is SYDVKM. V lost 8 bases and J lost 4, with 15 bases in between. The CDR3 loop spans 14 amino acids. CDR3 region: CASSIPRQGNTIYF. The CDR3 DNA reads as TGTGCCAGCTCCATCCCCCGACAGGGAAACACCATATATTTT.

This clone was observed once. This chain joins TRBV4-2 and TRBJ1-2; TRBD1 aligns across 7 bases. Germline trimming cut 3 bases from V and 2 bases from J; bases unmatched to any gene: 6. This CDR3 is 15 amino acids long. Germline CDR1 and CDR2: LGHNA and YNFKEQ. CDR3 bases: TGTGCCAGCAGCCATGACCGGGACAGAAACTATGGCTACACCTTC. Translation: CASSHDRDRNYGYTF.

This clone was recorded only once. The rearrangement joins TRBV7-8 to TRBJ1-5, with D possibly TRBD1 on 5 matching bases. The CDR3 contains 14 residues. Trimming shortened V by 3 bases and J by 5 bases, and 11 bases separated the two germline ends. Germline V gene sequence: CDR1 SGHVS, CDR2 FQNEAQ. CDR3 DNA sequence: TGTGCCAGCAGCTTCCGCAGGGCTGATCAGCCCCAGCATTTT. Translated, it gives CASSFRRADQPQHF.

The gene calls are TRBV9 and TRBJ2-2; the D gene is possibly TRBD2 (6 bases). The CDR3 runs to 15 residues. V was cut by 5 bases and J by 6 bases, with 17 bases left in between. Germline V CDR1 and CDR2: SGDLS, YYNGEE. The CDR3 nucleotides read TGTGCCAGCAGGAGGGACTTCTGGGGGGCCGGGGAGCTGTTTTTT. It specifies CASRRDFWGAGELFF.

The chain is built from TRBV4-1 and TRBJ1-1; possible D gene TRBD1, 5 bases. The CDR3 sequence is 15 residues long. CDR1 MGHRA and CDR2 YSYEKL come from the germline V gene. The V and J ends lost 4 bases and 3 bases respectively, with 15 bases between them. The CDR3 here is CASSPLWQGDTEAFF. In nucleotides, the CDR3 is TGCGCCAGCAGCCCTTTGTGGCAGGGAGACACTGAAGCTTTCTTT.

The chain employs TRBV5-5 and TRBJ1-2; the D is unclear. Trimming left V 0 bases short and J 2 bases short, with 8 bases between. CDR1 is SGHKS, CDR2 YYEKEE, per germline (reference sequence). The CDR3 loop spans 14 amino acids. The CDR3 protein is CASSLDVANYGYTF. In nucleotides, the CDR3 is TGTGCCAGCAGCTTGGACGTAGCAAACTATGGCTACACCTTC. Drawing the rest from reference TRBV5-5 and TRBJ1-2, the complete variable domain is DAGVTQSPTHLIKTRGQQVTLRCSPISGHKSVSWYQQVLGQGPQFIFQYYEKEERGRGNFPDRFSARQFPNYSSELNVNALLLGDSALYLCASSLDVANYGYTFGSGTRLTVV.